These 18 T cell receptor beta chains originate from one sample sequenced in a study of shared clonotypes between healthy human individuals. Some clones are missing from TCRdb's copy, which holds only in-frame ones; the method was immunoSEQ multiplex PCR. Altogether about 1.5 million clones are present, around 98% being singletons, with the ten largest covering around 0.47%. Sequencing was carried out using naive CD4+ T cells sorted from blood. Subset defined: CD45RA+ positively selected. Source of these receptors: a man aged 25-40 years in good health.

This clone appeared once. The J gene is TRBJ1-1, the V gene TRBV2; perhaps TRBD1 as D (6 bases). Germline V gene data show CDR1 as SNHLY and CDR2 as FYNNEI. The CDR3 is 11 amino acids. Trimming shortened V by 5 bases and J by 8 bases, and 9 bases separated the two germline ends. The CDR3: CASSWDNEAFF. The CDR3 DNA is TGTGCCAGCAGTTGGGACAACGAAGCTTTCTTT.

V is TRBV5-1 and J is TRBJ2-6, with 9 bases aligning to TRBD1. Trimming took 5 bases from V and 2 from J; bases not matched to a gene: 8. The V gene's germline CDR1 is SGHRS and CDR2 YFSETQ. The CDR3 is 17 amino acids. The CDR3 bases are TGCGCCAGCAGACGAGACAGGGGGGCCCCTGGGGCCAACGTCCTGACTTTC. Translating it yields CASRRDRGAPGANVLTF.

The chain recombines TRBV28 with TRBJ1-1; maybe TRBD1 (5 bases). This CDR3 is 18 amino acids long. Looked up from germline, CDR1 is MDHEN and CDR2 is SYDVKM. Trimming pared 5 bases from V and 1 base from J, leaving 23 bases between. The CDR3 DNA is TGTGCCAGCAGTAGTCCGATTCTTAGGGGCGTGGGGAACACTGAAGCTTTCTTT. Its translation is CASSSPILRGVGNTEAFF.

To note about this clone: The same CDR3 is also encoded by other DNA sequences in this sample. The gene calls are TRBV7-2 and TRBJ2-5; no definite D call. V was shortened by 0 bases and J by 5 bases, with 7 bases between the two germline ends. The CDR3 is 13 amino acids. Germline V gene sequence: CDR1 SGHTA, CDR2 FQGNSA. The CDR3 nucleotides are TGTGCCAGCAGCTTAGCGGGTCGGGAGACCCAGTACTTC. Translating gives CASSLAGRETQYF.

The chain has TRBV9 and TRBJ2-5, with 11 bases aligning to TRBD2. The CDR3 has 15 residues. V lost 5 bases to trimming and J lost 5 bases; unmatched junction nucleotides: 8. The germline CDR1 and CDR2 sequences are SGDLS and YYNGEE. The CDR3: CASRPIAGGSETQYF. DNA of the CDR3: TGTGCCAGCAGACCGATAGCGGGAGGGTCGGAGACCCAGTACTTC.

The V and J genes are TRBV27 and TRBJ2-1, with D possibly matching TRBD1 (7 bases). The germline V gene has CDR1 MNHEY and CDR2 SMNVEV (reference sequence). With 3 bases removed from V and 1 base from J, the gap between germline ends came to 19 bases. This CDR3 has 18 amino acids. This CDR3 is CASSFRQGGELSYNEQFF. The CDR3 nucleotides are TGTGCCAGCAGTTTTCGGCAGGGGGGAGAGTTGTCCTACAATGAGCAGTTCTTC.

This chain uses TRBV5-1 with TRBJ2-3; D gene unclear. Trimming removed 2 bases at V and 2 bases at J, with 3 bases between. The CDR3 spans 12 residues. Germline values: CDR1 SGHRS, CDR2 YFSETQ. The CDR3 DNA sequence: TGCGCCAGCAGCTTCCACACAGATACGCAGTATTTT. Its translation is CASSFHTDTQYF.

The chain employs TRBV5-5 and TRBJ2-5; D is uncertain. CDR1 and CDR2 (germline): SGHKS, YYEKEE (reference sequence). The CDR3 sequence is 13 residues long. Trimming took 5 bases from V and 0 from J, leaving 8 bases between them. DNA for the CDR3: TGTGCCAGCAGTGACAAATACCAAGAGACCCAGTACTTC. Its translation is CASSDKYQETQYF.

CDR3 sequence (DNA): TGTGCCAGCAGCTCGGTGGACGCTTATCAGCCCCAGCATTTT. The encoded protein is CASSSVDAYQPQHF. The V gene is TRBV5-8, the J gene TRBJ1-5; D is undetermined. CDR1 and CDR2 (germline): SGHTS, YDEGEE. The CDR3 is 14 residues long. V was pared by 3 bases and J by 5 bases, with 12 bases between.

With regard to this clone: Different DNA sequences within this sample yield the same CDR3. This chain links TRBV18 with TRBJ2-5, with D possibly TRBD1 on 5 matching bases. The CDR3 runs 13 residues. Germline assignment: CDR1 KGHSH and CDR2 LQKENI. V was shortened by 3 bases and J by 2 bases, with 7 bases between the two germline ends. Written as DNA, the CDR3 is TGTGCCAGCTCACCGGGGCAGCAAGAGACCCAGTACTTC. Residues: CASSPGQQETQYF.

The CDR3 DNA reads as TGTGCCAGCAGCTTAGGTCCGGGAGGTGTACAAGAGACCCAGTACTTC. Translated, it gives CASSLGPGGVQETQYF. The chain carries TRBV7-2 and TRBJ2-5; 7 bases agree with TRBD2. Germline V lookup: CDR1 SGHTA, CDR2 FQGNSA. The CDR3 has 16 amino acids. V shed 1 base and J 2 bases; nucleotides not matched to a gene: 7.

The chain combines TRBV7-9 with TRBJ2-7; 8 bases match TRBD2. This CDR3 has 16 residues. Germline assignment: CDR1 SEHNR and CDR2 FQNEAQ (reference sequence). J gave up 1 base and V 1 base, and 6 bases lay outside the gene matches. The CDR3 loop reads CASSLGRTSGSYEQYF. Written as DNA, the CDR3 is TGTGCCAGCAGCTTAGGACGAACTAGCGGATCCTACGAGCAGTACTTC.

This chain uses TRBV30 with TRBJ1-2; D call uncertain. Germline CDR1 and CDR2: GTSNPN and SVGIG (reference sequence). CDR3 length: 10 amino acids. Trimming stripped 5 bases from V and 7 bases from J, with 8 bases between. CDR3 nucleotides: TGTGCCTGGGCCATGGGTGGCTACACCTTC. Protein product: CAWAMGGYTF.

CDR3 in DNA: TGCGCCAGCAGCTTGAATGCGGGAGGGACCGGGGAGCTGTTTTTT. As protein: CASSLNAGGTGELFF. V usage is TRBV5-1 and J usage is TRBJ2-2, with 9 bases matching TRBD2. The length of the CDR3 is 15 residues. The germline CDR1 and CDR2 sequences are SGHRS and YFSETQ. The V and J ends lost 1 base and 5 bases, in that order; junction bases with no gene match: 3. The full variable domain, completed using reference TRBV5-1 and TRBJ2-2, is KAGVTQTPRYLIKTRGQQVTLSCSPISGHRSVSWYQQTPGQGLQFLFEYFSETQRNKGNFPGRFSGRQFSNSRSEMNVSTLELGDSALYLCASSLNAGGTGELFFGEGSRLTVL.

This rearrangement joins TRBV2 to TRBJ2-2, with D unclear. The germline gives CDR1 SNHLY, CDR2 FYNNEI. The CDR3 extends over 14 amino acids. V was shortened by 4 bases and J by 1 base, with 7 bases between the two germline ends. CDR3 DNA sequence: TGTGCCAGCAGTGGCTACAGGAACACCGGGGAGCTGTTTTTT. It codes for CASSGYRNTGELFF.

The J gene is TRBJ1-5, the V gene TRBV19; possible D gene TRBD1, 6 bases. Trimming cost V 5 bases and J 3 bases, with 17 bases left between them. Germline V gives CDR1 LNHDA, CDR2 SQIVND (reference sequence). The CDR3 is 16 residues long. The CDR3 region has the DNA TGTGCCAGTAGTCCATTAACAGGGAACGACAATCAGCCCCAGCATTTT. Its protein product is CASSPLTGNDNQPQHF.

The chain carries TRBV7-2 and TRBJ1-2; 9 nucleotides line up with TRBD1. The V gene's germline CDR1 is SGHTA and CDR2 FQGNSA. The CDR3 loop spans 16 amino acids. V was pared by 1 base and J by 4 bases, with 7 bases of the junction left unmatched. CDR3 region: CASSLESTGGAYGYTF. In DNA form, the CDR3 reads TGTGCCAGCAGCTTAGAGAGTACAGGGGGCGCCTATGGCTACACCTTC. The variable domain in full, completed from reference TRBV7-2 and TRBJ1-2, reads GAGVSQSPSNKVTEKGKDVELRCDPISGHTALYWYRQSLGQGLEFLIYFQGNSAPDKSGLPSDRFSAERTGGSVSTLTIQRTQQEDSAVYLCASSLESTGGAYGYTFGSGTRLTVV.

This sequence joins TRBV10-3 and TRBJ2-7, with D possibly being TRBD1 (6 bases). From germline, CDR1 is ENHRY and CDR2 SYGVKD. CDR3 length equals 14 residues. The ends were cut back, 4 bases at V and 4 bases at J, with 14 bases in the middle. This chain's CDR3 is CAISGYGQLYEQYF. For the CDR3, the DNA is TGTGCCATCAGTGGGTATGGACAGTTATACGAGCAGTACTTC.